The next 25 T cell receptor beta chains were all read from a single sample in a study of CD8 T cells in ankylosing spondylitis (dated by TCRdb to about 2017). The library was built by means of 5' RACE. TCRdb records Illumina HiSeq 2500 as the sequencer. TCRdb itself trimmed the public reads at Q25 with fastp, ran MiXCR and retained productive beta chains. CDR3 protein duplicates are merged, each entry listing the most common genes and DNA. In this sample the table shows 200,000 to 250,000 distinct CDR3 sequences, approximately 7.3% of which occur a single time. The top ten constitute around 14% of the sample. The research as a whole found: Blood from ankylosing spondylitis patients appeared to be characterized by a TCR beta motif composed of several highly homologous amino acid variants.

The antigens for these receptors are not known. Sequences were obtained from blood, either unsorted or a sorted T cell fraction (not recorded which). The source of these receptors is a male donor with ankylosing spondylitis.

There are many counts of this clonotype. The chain is built from TRBV28 and TRBJ1-5; D not certain. Germline assignment: CDR1 MDHEN and CDR2 SYDVKM. V was cut by 4 bases and J by 1 base, with 8 bases left in between. This CDR3 comprises 14 residues. The CDR3 nucleotides read TGTGCCAGCAGTTACTTTCACAGCAATCAGCCCCAGCATTTT. Amino acid sequence: CASSYFHSNQPQHF.

This clonotype was counted many times. The gene calls are TRBV20-1 and TRBJ2-1; 10 bases fit TRBD2. Germline values: CDR1 DFQATT, CDR2 SNEGSKA (reference sequence). This CDR3 is 16 amino acids long. V trimming: 0 bases; J trimming: 4 bases; junction bases outside the gene matches: 6. CDR3: CSARDPTSGPYNEQFF. In DNA, the CDR3 is TGCAGTGCTAGAGATCCGACTAGCGGGCCTTACAATGAGCAGTTCTTC.

This clonotype was seen more than once but under ten times. This chain connects TRBV4-3 to TRBJ2-7, with a weak D call TRBD1 (5 bases). V was trimmed by 3 bases and J by 0 bases, leaving 15 bases between them. Germline V CDR1 and CDR2: LGHNA, YSLEER. CDR3 length equals 16 residues. Written as DNA, the CDR3 is TGCGCCAGCAGCCAGAACGTAGGGGTGAGCTCCTACGAGCAGTACTTC. This codes for CASSQNVGVSSYEQYF.

This clonotype was recorded at least ten times. The chain combines TRBV28 with TRBJ2-5, with 8 bases fitting TRBD1. V was clipped by 0 bases and J by 5 bases; unmatched bases: 5. The CDR3 totals 15 residues. The germline CDR1 and CDR2 sequences are MDHEN and SYDVKM. The CDR3 nucleotides are TGTGCCAGCAGTTTATGGGCAGGGGGCAGGGAGACCCAGTACTTC. It is translated as CASSLWAGGRETQYF.

There are many counts of this clonotype. CDR3 nucleotides: TGTGCCAGCAGCTACGGGGGTCAAGAGACCCAGTACTTC. This encodes CASSYGGQETQYF. The chain couples TRBV7-6 to TRBJ2-5; D possibly corresponds to TRBD2 (6 bases). In germline, CDR1 is SGHVS, CDR2 FNYEAQ. CDR3 length: 13 amino acids. With 4 bases removed from V and 2 bases from J, the gap between germline ends came to 8 bases.

The chain is built from TRBV5-1 and TRBJ2-7, with D hard to call. Trimming took 3 bases from V and 5 from J, leaving 9 bases between them. The length of the CDR3 is 12 residues. Germline V gene lookup returns CDR1 SGHRS and CDR2 YFSETQ. The CDR3 loop reads CASSSPWNEQYF. CDR3 coding DNA: TGCGCCAGCAGCTCCCCGTGGAACGAGCAGTACTTC. Full variable domain (rest looked up from reference TRBV5-1 and TRBJ2-7): KAGVTQTPRYLIKTRGQQVTLSCSPISGHRSVSWYQQTPGQGLQFLFEYFSETQRNKGNFPGRFSGRQFSNSRSEMNVSTLELGDSALYLCASSSPWNEQYFGPGTRLTVT.

This clonotype was observed a handful of times. The J gene is TRBJ2-1, the V gene TRBV7-9; TRBD2 matches 7 bases. The junction had 7 bases not matched to a gene; V was cut back by 4 bases and J by 7 bases. CDR1 is SEHNR, CDR2 FQNEAQ, per germline (reference sequence). There are 14 residues in the CDR3. The CDR3 here is CASSYPVRGNEQFF. The CDR3 DNA is TGTGCCAGCAGCTATCCGGTGCGGGGGAATGAGCAGTTCTTC.

This clonotype was seen at least ten times. This chain uses TRBV7-9 with TRBJ2-3, with a weak D call TRBD2 (5 bases). CDR3 size: 13 residues. The V end was cut by 2 bases, the J end by 5 bases, with 8 bases between. CDR1 is SEHNR, CDR2 FQNEAQ, per germline (reference sequence). DNA of the CDR3: TGTGCCAGCAGCTTACGGGGTCTAGATACGCAGTATTTT. This translates into CASSLRGLDTQYF.

This clonotype was recorded many times. The chain joins TRBV20-1 to TRBJ2-7; possibly TRBD1 for D (6 bases). V was trimmed by 6 bases and J by 5 bases, leaving 17 bases between them. This CDR3 has 13 residues. Germline V gene sequence: CDR1 DFQATT, CDR2 SNEGSKA (reference sequence). The CDR3 nucleotides read TGCAGTGCGACCAGCCGGGACATCCACGAGCAGTACTTC. This translates into CSATSRDIHEQYF.

This clonotype was detected ten times or more. The rearrangement links TRBV10-3 to TRBJ2-2; 9 bases line up with TRBD1. Losses at the gene ends were 3 bases for V and 6 bases for J; bases not matched to a gene: 8. CDR3 length: 16 amino acids. Germline-derived CDR1 and CDR2 are ENHRY and SYGVKD. CDR3 sequence: CAISDRQGGAAGELFF. Written as DNA, the CDR3 is TGTGCCATCAGTGACCGACAGGGGGGGGCTGCCGGGGAGCTGTTTTTT.

V gene TRBV7-9 combines with J gene TRBJ2-3, with unresolved D. V shed 1 base and J shed 5 bases, with 4 bases lying between them. The CDR3 spans 12 residues. Per germline, CDR1 SEHNR and CDR2 FQNEAQ (reference sequence). The CDR3, as DNA: TGTGCCAGCAGCTTAGATGGAGATACGCAGTATTTT. Protein product: CASSLDGDTQYF.

The chain carries TRBV4-3 and TRBJ2-7; 9 bases are a match to TRBD1. This CDR3 has 16 residues. Germline CDR1 is LGHNA and CDR2 is YSLEER. The V and J ends lost 3 bases and 5 bases, in that order; junction bases with no gene match: 11. CDR3 sequence reads: CASSQLYRGQPDEQYF. For the CDR3, the DNA is TGCGCCAGCAGCCAGCTTTACAGGGGGCAGCCCGACGAGCAGTACTTC.

Ten or more counts support this clonotype. J is TRBJ2-2 and V is TRBV27; a possible D gene is TRBD2 (5 bases). Between the trimmed V and J ends, which lost 6 bases and 0 bases, there was a span of 17 bases. Germline V lookup: CDR1 MNHEY, CDR2 SMNVEV (reference sequence). There are 17 residues in the CDR3. This CDR3 reads CASSRVRAASNTGELFF. For the CDR3, the DNA is TGTGCCAGCAGCCGGGTGAGGGCCGCCTCGAACACCGGGGAGCTGTTTTTT.

Ten or more counts support this clonotype. The chain is built from TRBV6-1 and TRBJ2-5; TRBD1 matches 9 bases. V lost 4 bases to trimming and J lost 1 base; unmatched junction nucleotides: 4. The V gene's germline CDR1 is MNHNS and CDR2 SASEGT. The CDR3 has 15 residues. This CDR3 is CASSGTGASQETQYF. Here the CDR3 DNA reads TGTGCCAGCAGTGGGACAGGGGCCAGCCAAGAGACCCAGTACTTC.

This clonotype was seen repeatedly, ten times or more. The chain joins TRBV4-3 to TRBJ2-2; D is undetermined. This CDR3 comprises 15 residues. Trimming removed 1 base at V and 0 bases at J, with 6 bases between. Germline loops: CDR1 LGHNA, CDR2 YSLEER. Written as DNA, the CDR3 is TGCGCCAGCAGCCAAGCTAGGGCGAACACCGGGGAGCTGTTTTTT. It codes for CASSQARANTGELFF.

This clonotype was found many times. The chain uses TRBV12-3 or TRBV12-4 and TRBJ2-7; D not certain. The ends were cut back, 5 bases at V and 2 bases at J, with 7 bases in the middle. CDR3 length equals 12 residues. CDR3 nucleotide sequence: TGTGCCAGCAGTCCCTTTCCCTACGAGCAGTACTTC. It yields the protein CASSPFPYEQYF.

On this clonotype: This may come from a read error, since a much larger clone is one base off. V is TRBV6-2 or TRBV6-3 and J is TRBJ2-5; TRBD1 might be the D (6 bases). CDR1 is MNHEY, CDR2 SVGEGT, per germline. V was shortened by 11 bases and J by 3 bases, with 16 bases between the two germline ends. The CDR3 contains 13 residues. The CDR3 DNA reads as TGTGCCGTTCGGGGCAGGGGAAAAGAGACCCAGTACTTC. It yields the protein CAVRGRGKETQYF.

This clonotype showed up many times. One end of the junction fails to match germline, which may point to a read error. This chain uses TRBV5-1 with TRBJ2-7; D is uncertain. Germline values: CDR1 SGHRS, CDR2 YFSETQ. The CDR3 totals 17 residues. The DNA for the CDR3 is TGCGCCAGCAGCTTGGACGGTCTGGCCGAAGCGTCTTACGAGCAGTCCTTC. Translating gives CASSLDGLAEASYEQSF.

This clonotype was found many times. The chain joins TRBV7-9 to TRBJ2-7, with 7 positions matching TRBD2. This CDR3 has 15 amino acids. Per the germline V gene, CDR1 is SEHNR and CDR2 is FQNEAQ (reference sequence). The junction had 11 bases not matched to a gene; V was cut back by 6 bases and J by 3 bases. CDR3 loop: CASRSGSSGFYEQYF. In DNA, the CDR3 is TGTGCCAGCAGATCCGGGAGTAGCGGGTTCTACGAGCAGTACTTC.

Ten or more counts support this clonotype. The chain couples TRBV9 to TRBJ2-1, with 12 bases aligning to TRBD2. The CDR3 runs 14 residues. J gave up 8 bases and V 4 bases, and 4 bases lay outside the gene matches. Germline-derived CDR1 and CDR2 are SGDLS and YYNGEE. The CDR3 protein is CASSPSGRADEQFF. In DNA, the CDR3 is TGTGCCAGCAGCCCTAGCGGGAGGGCGGATGAGCAGTTCTTC.

The V and J genes are TRBV4-3 and TRBJ2-1, with 7 positions matching TRBD1. This CDR3 comprises 15 residues. The V gene's germline CDR1 is LGHNA and CDR2 YSLEER. J gave up 5 bases and V 1 base, and 5 bases lay outside the gene matches. The CDR3 region has the DNA TGCGCCAGCAGCCAAGCGTCGACAGGGAACAATGAGCAGTTCTTC. Amino acid sequence: CASSQASTGNNEQFF.

This clonotype came up a few times. The chain combines TRBV6-2 or TRBV6-3 with TRBJ2-5; D is possibly TRBD1 (5 bases). Trimming took 2 bases from V and 5 from J, leaving 12 bases between them. The V gene's germline CDR1 is MNHEY and CDR2 SVGEGT. This CDR3 spans 14 amino acids. CDR3 amino acids: CASSYVHPGETQYF. The CDR3 coding sequence is TGTGCCAGCAGTTACGTCCACCCAGGGGAGACCCAGTACTTC.

This clonotype has at least ten counts. The CDR3 DNA sequence: TGCGCCAGCGCCCAAAGGACAGGGAGGGAGCAGTACTTC. Its protein product is CASAQRTGREQYF. The chain links TRBV4-3 to TRBJ2-7, with 8 bases matching TRBD1. Germline CDR1 LGHNA, CDR2 YSLEER. J lost 7 bases, V lost 8 bases, and 10 bases had no gene match. The CDR3 has 13 amino acids.

This clonotype was detected only a few times. This chain links TRBV12-3 or TRBV12-4 with TRBJ2-4; D uncertain. V was cut by 3 bases and J by 3 bases, with 12 bases left in between. The CDR3 runs to 15 residues. CDR3: CASSFRDLGKNIQYF. The CDR3 DNA is TGTGCCAGCAGTTTTCGAGATCTTGGCAAAAACATTCAGTACTTC.

This clonotype was counted ten times or more. The chain is built from TRBV5-1 and TRBJ2-7, with D perhaps matching TRBD1 (6 bases). There are 15 residues in the CDR3. CDR1 and CDR2 from the germline V gene are SGHRS and YFSETQ. V dropped 0 bases and J dropped 3 bases, with 13 bases sitting between them. CDR3 residues: CASSLARQGSYEQYF. The DNA of the CDR3 is TGCGCCAGCAGCTTGGCCAGGCAGGGGAGCTACGAGCAGTACTTC.